The clone carrying this T cell receptor (beta chain) was detected a few times. This CDR3 has 16 residues. The V gene's germline CDR1 is KGHSH and CDR2 LQKENI. Deletions cut 3 bases from V and 0 bases from J, with 12 bases between. Here immunoSEQ multiplex PCR was the method, and the copy in TCRdb shows in-frame clones only, minus some. The table has 60,000 to 85,000 clones, 89% seen once; the top ten hold about 5%. The sample originates from a study of blood T cell repertoires in COVID-19. This chain links TRBV18 with TRBJ1-3, with a weak D call TRBD1 (5 bases). The receptor comes from a woman aged 50 to 60 with active COVID-19. Input material: peripheral blood. The CDR3 DNA sequence: TGTGCCAGCTCACCGGCAGGGTCATTCTCTGGAAACACCATATATTTT. Translating it yields CASSPAGSFSGNTIYF.